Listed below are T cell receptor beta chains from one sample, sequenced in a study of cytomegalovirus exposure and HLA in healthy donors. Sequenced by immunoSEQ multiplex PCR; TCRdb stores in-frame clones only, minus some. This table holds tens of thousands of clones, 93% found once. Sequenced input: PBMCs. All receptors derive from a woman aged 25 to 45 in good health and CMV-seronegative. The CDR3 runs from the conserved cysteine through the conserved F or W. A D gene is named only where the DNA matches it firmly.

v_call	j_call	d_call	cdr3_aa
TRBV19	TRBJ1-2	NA	CASSISNGYTF
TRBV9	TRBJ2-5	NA	CASSVAVSETQYF
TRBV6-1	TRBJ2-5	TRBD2	CASSESGGAFETQYF
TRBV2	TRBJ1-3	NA	CASKPGLGSGNTIYF
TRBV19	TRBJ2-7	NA	CASSRAMTGTPYEQYF
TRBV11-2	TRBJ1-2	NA	CASSLSGRGSTRGYTF
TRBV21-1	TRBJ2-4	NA	CASSKVGVAKNIQYF
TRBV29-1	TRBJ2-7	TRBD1	CSVRTGGTYEQYF
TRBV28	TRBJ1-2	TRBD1	CASSFPGGSYRGYYTF
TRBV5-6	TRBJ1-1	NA	CASSTTGVNTEAFF
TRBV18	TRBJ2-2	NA	CASSPPGGAITGELFF
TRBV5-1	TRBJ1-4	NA	CASSLQGTTNEKLFF
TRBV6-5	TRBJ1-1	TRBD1	CASSYSKRTGGTEAFF
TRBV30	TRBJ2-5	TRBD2	CAWSRGLAGGSIQETQYF
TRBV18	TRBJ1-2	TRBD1	CASSPRKNDRGQSGYTF
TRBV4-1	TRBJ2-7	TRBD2	CASSQGRAGTTHEQYF
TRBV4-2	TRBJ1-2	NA	CASSQDRGAGGYTF
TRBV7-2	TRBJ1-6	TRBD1	CASSPSDYRGRTPLHF
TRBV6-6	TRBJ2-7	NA	CASSYSVQGEDEQYF
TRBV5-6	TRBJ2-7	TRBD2	CASSRDYYEQYF
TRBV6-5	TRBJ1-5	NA	CASAQVSNQPQHF
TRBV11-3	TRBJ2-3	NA	CASSLQGSTDTQYF
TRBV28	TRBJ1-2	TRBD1	CASSSGQGRDGYTF
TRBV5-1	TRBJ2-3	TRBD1	CASSLNRGFSTDTQYF
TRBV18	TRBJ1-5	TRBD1	CASSPGQGNNQPQHF
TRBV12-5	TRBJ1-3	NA	CASARSSGNTIYF